The 27 T cell receptor beta chains below all came from one sample that was sequenced in a study of identical twins. TCRdb analysed the 5' RACE reads with MiXCR anew, one entry per CDR3 protein. The sample lists about 720,000 distinct CDR3 sequences; roughly 20% were seen once. In addition, the sample was reused for a study of T cells expressing NK-cell markers.

The sample taken for sequencing was PBMCs. These receptor sequences come from a young woman in good health.

The chain employs TRBV5-1 and TRBJ2-7, with D tentatively TRBD1 or TRBD2 (5 bases each). The length of the CDR3 is 12 residues. From germline, CDR1 is SGHRS and CDR2 YFSETQ. Trimming pared 4 bases from V and 6 bases from J, leaving 11 bases between. CDR3 bases: TGCGCCAGCAGCACCGAGGGGCTCGAGCAGTACTTC. This gives the protein CASSTEGLEQYF.

The genes are TRBV24-1 and TRBJ2-1; the D gene is possibly TRBD2 (5 bases). Trimming cost V 4 bases and J 3 bases, with 12 bases left between them. This CDR3 has 15 residues. Germline lookup yields CDR1 KGHDR and CDR2 SFDVKD. The CDR3 nucleotides read TGTGCCACCAGTGACCCCGTCGGGGACTACAATGAGCAGTTCTTC. It specifies CATSDPVGDYNEQFF.

The J gene is TRBJ2-7, the V gene TRBV5-1; the D gene is possibly TRBD1 (6 bases). The V gene's germline CDR1 is SGHRS and CDR2 YFSETQ. With 4 bases removed from V and 3 bases from J, the gap between germline ends came to 11 bases. This CDR3 contains 13 residues. In DNA, the CDR3 is TGCGCCAGCAGCGTCAAGACAGGCTACGAGCAGTACTTC. Protein: CASSVKTGYEQYF.

In its sample, this clonotype was seen a few times. The CDR3 sequence: CASRGSGGAPTGELFF. DNA for the CDR3: TGTGCCAGCAGGGGTAGCGGGGGGGCACCCACCGGGGAGCTGTTTTTT. The rearrangement joins TRBV12-3 or TRBV12-4 to TRBJ2-2; 11 positions agree with TRBD2. Trimming cost V 6 bases and J 4 bases; bases outside gene matches: 7. CDR3 size: 16 residues.

This clonotype was recorded at least ten times. The CDR3 DNA reads as TGTGCCAGCAGCTTAGGGAGTTACCAGCCCCAGCATTTT. Translation: CASSLGSYQPQHF. The chain carries TRBV7-2 and TRBJ1-5; D not resolved. The germline V gene encodes CDR1 SGHTA and CDR2 FQGNSA. The CDR3 runs 13 residues. With 1 base removed from V and 7 bases from J, the gap between germline ends came to 8 bases.

This clonotype has just a few counts. This chain connects TRBV5-1 to TRBJ2-3; 10 bases match TRBD1. The CDR3 runs 15 residues. V dropped 4 bases and J dropped 3; count of bases not matched to a gene: 5. CDR1 and CDR2 from the germline V gene are SGHRS and YFSETQ. CDR3: CASSIGQGVTDTQYF. CDR3 nucleotides: TGCGCCAGCAGCATCGGACAGGGGGTGACAGATACGCAGTATTTT.

The CDR3 DNA reads TGTGCCAGCAGCCTATCTCAGGGACGGGGTTGGGACAAAGCTTTCTTT. Amino acids: CASSLSQGRGWDKAFF. This rearrangement joins TRBV7-9 to TRBJ1-1; a possible D gene is TRBD1 (6 bases). This CDR3 spans 16 amino acids. CDR1 SEHNR and CDR2 FQNEAQ come from the germline V gene (reference sequence). The ends were cut back, 5 bases at V and 9 bases at J, with 25 bases in the middle.

The rearrangement links TRBV20-1 to TRBJ1-2, with TRBD1 as a possible D gene (5 bases). The germline CDR1 and CDR2 sequences are DFQATT and SNEGSKA (reference sequence). CDR3 length equals 13 residues. The CDR3 DNA reads as TGCAGCCTAGGCCCCAGGGCGGTGGATGGCTACACCTTC. Its translation: CSLGPRAVDGYTF.

This chain connects TRBV7-2 to TRBJ2-7, with no clear D. The V end was cut by 1 base, the J end by 7 bases, with 11 bases between. The CDR3 spans 13 residues. Germline V lookup: CDR1 SGHTA, CDR2 FQGNSA. CDR3 nucleotide sequence: TGTGCCAGCAGCTTAGGGGCTGATCTGGAGCAGTACTTC. Translation: CASSLGADLEQYF.

The CDR3 sequence: CATSRGGGGSYEQYF. CDR3 nucleotides: TGTGCCACCAGCAGAGGGGGAGGGGGATCCTACGAGCAGTACTTC. The chain is built from TRBV15 and TRBJ2-7; perhaps TRBD2 as D (7 bases). Looked up from germline, CDR1 is LNHNV and CDR2 is YYDKDF (reference sequence). The CDR3 is made up of 15 amino acids. Trimming took 1 base from V and 1 from J, leaving 11 bases between them.

Only a few counts were recorded for this clonotype. J is TRBJ2-1 and V is TRBV12-3 or TRBV12-4, with D possibly matching TRBD2 (7 bases). The CDR3 is made up of 10 amino acids. Trimming took off 10 bases at V and 8 bases at J, with 9 bases between the two ends. The DNA for the CDR3 is TGTGCCACGGGGGGCTATGAGCAGTTCTTC. This codes for CATGGYEQFF.

This chain joins TRBV11-2 and TRBJ2-7, with 11 nucleotides matching TRBD2. From germline, CDR1 is SGHAT and CDR2 FQNNGV. CDR3 length equals 20 residues. Trimming took 4 bases from V and 1 from J; bases not matched to a gene: 18. In DNA, the CDR3 is TGTGCCAGCAGCTACCCCGACCGAACAACTAGCGGGAGTCCTTCCTACGAGCAGTACTTC. This encodes CASSYPDRTTSGSPSYEQYF. Full variable domain (missing parts from reference TRBV11-2 and TRBJ2-7): EAGVAQSPRYKIIEKRQSVAFWCNPISGHATLYWYQQILGQGPKLLIQFQNNGVVDDSQLPKDRFSAERLKGVDSTLKIQPAKLEDSAVYLCASSYPDRTTSGSPSYEQYFGPGTRLTVT.

The chain joins TRBV11-2 to TRBJ2-7, with D uncertain. V was trimmed by 5 bases and J by 4 bases, leaving 9 bases between them. The CDR3 runs to 12 residues. Germline V gene data show CDR1 as SGHAT and CDR2 as FQNNGV. The CDR3 loop reads CASSNTEYEQYF. The CDR3 DNA reads as TGTGCCAGCAGCAACACGGAGTACGAGCAGTACTTC.

In this sample, this clonotype turned up many times. The genes are TRBV12-3 or TRBV12-4 and TRBJ2-2; D gene uncertain. V gave up 4 bases and J gave up 3 bases, with 3 bases separating them. The CDR3 consists of 12 residues. CDR3 nucleotides: TGTGCCAGCAGTTCAGACACCGGGGAGCTGTTTTTT. As protein: CASSSDTGELFF.

This clonotype was seen many times. This chain links TRBV5-1 with TRBJ2-1; TRBD1 matches 9 bases. This CDR3 is 18 amino acids long. Per germline, CDR1 SGHRS and CDR2 YFSETQ. Germline trimming cut 2 bases from V and 2 bases from J; bases unmatched to any gene: 11. The CDR3 DNA reads as TGCGCCAGCAGCTTTAGTCTAAAAACAGGGGGCACCTACAATGAGCAGTTCTTC. This gives the protein CASSFSLKTGGTYNEQFF.

This clonotype was seen a handful of times. V gene TRBV29-1 combines with J gene TRBJ1-5; 7 bases line up with TRBD1. Germline loops: CDR1 SQVTM, CDR2 ANQGSEA. V was clipped by 4 bases and J by 1 base; unmatched bases: 4. The CDR3 is 14 amino acids. The CDR3 is CSVGPGGSNQPQHF. In DNA, the CDR3 is TGCAGCGTTGGACCAGGGGGAAGCAATCAGCCCCAGCATTTT.

The chain is built from TRBV7-2 and TRBJ2-5; a possible D gene is TRBD1 (6 bases). The CDR3 loop spans 13 amino acids. Per germline, CDR1 SGHTA and CDR2 FQGNSA. V lost 7 bases and J 3 bases, leaving 12 bases between the germline ends. The CDR3 spells CASNTGNEETQYF. Here the CDR3 DNA reads TGTGCCAGCAACACAGGGAATGAAGAGACCCAGTACTTC.

The gene calls are TRBV9 and TRBJ2-1, with 7 nucleotides matching TRBD2. Germline V gives CDR1 SGDLS, CDR2 YYNGEE. There are 15 residues in the CDR3. Losses at the gene ends were 1 base for V and 2 bases for J; bases not matched to a gene: 3. This chain's CDR3 is CASSVSGAAYNEQFF. Written as DNA, the CDR3 is TGTGCCAGCAGCGTAAGCGGGGCCGCCTACAATGAGCAGTTCTTC.

The rearrangement uses TRBV6-1 and TRBJ2-7, with TRBD2 as a possible D gene (5 bases). In germline, CDR1 is MNHNS, CDR2 SASEGT. The CDR3 length is 14 residues. The V and J ends lost 9 bases and 5 bases respectively, with 20 bases between them. The chain's CDR3 is CASNMSRRPNEQYF. DNA of the CDR3: TGTGCCAGTAATATGTCTCGGAGGCCCAACGAGCAGTACTTC.

V gene TRBV4-1 combines with J gene TRBJ1-2; no reliable D call. The CDR3 runs 12 residues. CDR1 MGHRA and CDR2 YSYEKL come from the germline V gene. V lost 0 bases to trimming and J lost 5 bases, with 4 bases between them. CDR3 DNA: TGCGCCAGCAGCCAAGATGGGTATGGCTACACCTTC. This sequence encodes CASSQDGYGYTF.

V and J are TRBV18 and TRBJ2-7, with 7 bases lining up with TRBD2. The V and J ends lost 3 bases and 2 bases, in that order; junction bases with no gene match: 10. Germline CDR1 KGHSH, CDR2 LQKENI. The CDR3 has 16 amino acids. The CDR3 DNA is TGTGCCAGCTCACCCTCTAAAGCGGGGCGAACCTACGAGCAGTACTTC. Translated, it gives CASSPSKAGRTYEQYF.

This clonotype has a handful of counts. The chain employs TRBV15 and TRBJ1-1; no clear D. Germline lookup yields CDR1 LNHNV and CDR2 YYDKDF (reference sequence). V gave up 0 bases and J gave up 1 base, with 15 bases separating them. This CDR3 is built from 17 residues. CDR3 region: CATSRDPIRRRNTEAFF. For the CDR3, the DNA is TGTGCCACCAGCAGAGATCCCATCAGGCGGAGGAACACTGAAGCTTTCTTT.

The chain recombines TRBV11-3 with TRBJ2-1; 13 bases agree with TRBD2. V trimming: 5 bases; J trimming: 8 bases; junction bases outside the gene matches: 12. The germline V gene encodes CDR1 SGHNT and CDR2 YENEEA. This CDR3 contains 17 residues. CDR3 nucleotide sequence: TGTGCCAGCAGCATCCGAAGGACTAGCGGGGGTTTCGATGAGCAGTTCTTC. The encoded protein is CASSIRRTSGGFDEQFF.

This chain connects TRBV12-3 or TRBV12-4 to TRBJ2-2; D unclear. V lost 3 bases and J lost 6, with 11 bases in between. CDR3 size: 14 residues. CDR3 amino acids: CASSFPRTSGELFF. Here the CDR3 DNA reads TGTGCCAGCAGTTTCCCACGGACGTCCGGGGAGCTGTTTTTT.

This clonotype was counted only a few times. The chain employs TRBV29-1 and TRBJ2-7, with D perhaps assigned TRBD1 or TRBD2 (5 bases each). Per the germline V gene, CDR1 is SQVTM and CDR2 is ANQGSEA. V was trimmed by 7 bases and J by 3 bases, leaving 16 bases between them. There are 13 residues in the CDR3. DNA of the CDR3: TGCAGCGCTCTGTCGGCAGGGAGCTACGAGCAGTACTTC. Encoded protein: CSALSAGSYEQYF.

This clonotype turned up a few times. The chain recombines TRBV5-1 with TRBJ2-3, with 9 bases matching TRBD2. Germline V gene data show CDR1 as SGHRS and CDR2 as YFSETQ. CDR3 length equals 16 residues. V was pared by 4 bases and J by 2 bases, with 8 bases of the junction left unmatched. CDR3 loop: CASSLGAGGHTDTQYF. For the CDR3, the DNA is TGCGCCAGCAGCCTTGGAGCGGGGGGACACACAGATACGCAGTATTTT. Variable domain in full (rest from reference TRBV5-1 and TRBJ2-3): KAGVTQTPRYLIKTRGQQVTLSCSPISGHRSVSWYQQTPGQGLQFLFEYFSETQRNKGNFPGRFSGRQFSNSRSEMNVSTLELGDSALYLCASSLGAGGHTDTQYFGPGTRLTVL.

This rearrangement joins TRBV11-1 to TRBJ2-3, with TRBD2 matching 11 bases. V shed 4 bases, J shed 0 bases, and the junction held 12 bases outside the gene matches. This CDR3 is 19 amino acids long. CDR1 is SGHAT and CDR2 is FQDESV in the germline V gene (reference sequence). CDR3 in DNA: TGTGCCAGCAGCTCTAAACTAGCGGGAGAGATAACTAGCACAGATACGCAGTATTTT. This gives the protein CASSSKLAGEITSTDTQYF. Full variable domain (rest looked up from reference TRBV11-1 and TRBJ2-3): EAEVAQSPRYKITEKSQAVAFWCDPISGHATLYWYRQILGQGPELLVQFQDESVVDDSQLPKDRFSAERLKGVDSTLKIQPAELGDSAMYLCASSSKLAGEITSTDTQYFGPGTRLTVL.